At least ten counts were recorded for the clone carrying this TCR beta chain. What it binds is not known. The CDR3 spans 11 residues. The V gene lost 1 base and the J gene lost 11 bases, with 5 bases spanning the gap. Looked up from germline, CDR1 is SGHAT and CDR2 is FQNNGV. The entry originates in a study of T-cell memory formation after mild COVID-19. The wider study: TCR clustering was largely donor specific. Regarding the study as a whole: Mainly CM and EM harbored the contracting CD4+ clones; mainly EMRA harbored the CD8+ ones. A second wave expanding day 15 to 37 was CD4+-biased; contracting clones were balanced.

TCR alpha and TCR beta cDNA libraries carrying sample barcodes and UMIs were produced by 5'RACE using constant-segment primers. TCRdb analysed the 5' RACE reads with MiXCR anew, one entry per CDR3 protein. The sample lists about 350,000 distinct CDR3 sequences, roughly an eighth occurring once. The rearrangement joins TRBV11-2 to TRBJ1-4; D is uncertain. This receptor was obtained from a man aged 18 to 30 who had mild COVID-19 (a few samples of this study predate the infection). Cell type and time point are not known. Sequenced: PBMCs or a T cell subset sorted from them (not recorded which). CDR3 amino acids: CASSLGRKLFF. DNA for the CDR3: TGTGCCAGCAGCTTAGGCAGGAAACTGTTTTTT.